What follows is one TCR beta chain and its context. V gave up 6 bases and J gave up 3 bases, with 12 bases separating them. Germline values: CDR1 SEHNR, CDR2 FQNEAQ (reference sequence). The CDR3 totals 15 residues. This specimen belongs to a study of blood T cell repertoires in COVID-19. Study as a whole: Researchers got acute and convalescent COVID-19 samples from the United States, Italy and Spain. Sources were T cells, B-cell-depleted T cells, or PBMCs; the material itself was cDNA or gDNA.

Per the original data handling: Reference gene primer amplification gave estimated nucleated cell counts. Sequencing used immunoSEQ multiplex PCR; TCRdb keeps in-frame clones, though not all of them. V and J calls and clone size come straight from that table; D and trimming were deduced from the DNA. The repertoire includes roughly 80,000 clones, 82% of them detected once, and 10% to 15% sits in the top ten. This clonotype was sampled from a man older than 75 with acute or convalescent COVID-19. Sequencing was carried out using peripheral blood. V is TRBV7-9 and J is TRBJ1-6; possibly TRBD1 for D (6 bases). CDR3 loop: CASRKDSNYNSPLHF. CDR3 in DNA: TGTGCCAGCAGAAAGGACAGCAACTATAATTCACCCCTCCACTTT.